Listed below are T cell receptor beta chains from one sample, sequenced in a study of blood T cell repertoires in COVID-19. Assay used: immunoSEQ multiplex PCR; TCRdb lists only in-frame clones, some missing. The data show roughly 480,000 clones, roughly 89% seen once. What was sequenced was peripheral blood. The source of these receptors is a man aged 18 to 29 with COVID-19, enrolled during active disease. The CDR3 runs from the conserved cysteine through the conserved F or W. The D gene is left open where the match is weak. Clone size is not always given. Where it is, it says once, few, many or a class for expanded clones.

J: TRBJ2-3
size: .
V: TRBV6-5
D: .
DNA: TGTGCCAGCAGTTTGACTAGGGCCGGAGGAGATACGCAGTATTTT
CDR3: CASSLTRAGGDTQYF

J: TRBJ1-5
size: .
V: TRBV2
D: .
DNA: TGTGCCAGCAGCTCGGGACACGCGTATCAGCCCCAGCATTTT
CDR3: CASSSGHAYQPQHF

J: TRBJ2-2
size: .
V: TRBV5-6
D: .
DNA: TGTGCCAGCCACGGGAACTCTCGAATAGACACCGGGGAGTTGTTTTTT
CDR3: CASHGNSRIDTGELFF

J: TRBJ1-2
size: .
V: TRBV27
D: TRBD1
DNA: TGTGCCAGCAGTTTATTGGCAGGGGGCTATGGCTACACCTTC
CDR3: CASSLLAGGYGYTF

J: TRBJ2-7
size: .
V: TRBV11-2
D: TRBD2
DNA: TGTGCCAGCAGCTTACGGGGAGCGGGGGGCTACGAGCAGTACTTC
CDR3: CASSLRGAGGYEQYF

J: TRBJ1-2
size: .
V: TRBV19
D: .
DNA: TGTGCCAGTAGTATAGCAGGGGCGCGTGGCTACACCTTC
CDR3: CASSIAGARGYTF

J: TRBJ1-3
size: .
V: TRBV9
D: TRBD1
DNA: TGTGCCAGCAGCCAAGAGGGGGCCGACTCTGGAAACACCATATATTTT
CDR3: CASSQEGADSGNTIYF

J: TRBJ2-1
size: .
V: TRBV7-9
D: TRBD2
DNA: TGTGCCAGCAGCCTCGGGCCAGCGGGAGGAAACAATGAGCAGTTCTTC
CDR3: CASSLGPAGGNNEQFF

J: TRBJ2-2
size: .
V: TRBV7-8
D: .
DNA: TGTGCCAGCAGCTTAGCGCGATACCTCGTCACCGGGGAGCTGTTTTTT
CDR3: CASSLARYLVTGELFF

J: TRBJ2-3
size: .
V: TRBV7-9
D: TRBD2
DNA: TGTGCCAGCAGCCTGAGGGCGGGAGCAGATACGCAGTATTTT
CDR3: CASSLRAGADTQYF

J: TRBJ1-1
size: .
V: TRBV5-1
D: .
DNA: TGCGCCAGCAGCTTGCAGGTTATGAACACTGAAGCTTTCTTT
CDR3: CASSLQVMNTEAFF

J: TRBJ2-3
size: .
V: TRBV9
D: TRBD2
DNA: TGTGCCAGCAGCGCACTAGCGGGGGGGTCCCTTATGGATACGCAGTATTTT
CDR3: CASSALAGGSLMDTQYF

J: TRBJ1-1
size: .
V: TRBV5-5
D: TRBD1
DNA: TGTGCCAGCAGCGCAATGGGACAGCTAATGAACACTGAAGCTTTCTTT
CDR3: CASSAMGQLMNTEAFF

J: TRBJ1-5
size: .
V: TRBV7-9
D: TRBD1
DNA: TGTGCCAGCACCCGAGGGGGGACAGGGTCTAATCAGCCCCAGCATTTT
CDR3: CASTRGGTGSNQPQHF

J: TRBJ1-3
size: many
V: TRBV7-8
D: .
DNA: TGTGCCAGCAGCCTGGACAACTCTGGAAACACCATATATTTT
CDR3: CASSLDNSGNTIYF

J: TRBJ2-1
size: .
V: TRBV5-4
D: TRBD1
DNA: TGTGCCAGCAGCTCGAGACAGGGGAACAATGAGCAGTTCTTC
CDR3: CASSSRQGNNEQFF

J: TRBJ2-7
size: .
V: TRBV7-2
D: TRBD2
DNA: TGTGCCAGCAGCCCCCAGGGACTAGCGGAGGCCTACTTC
CDR3: CASSPQGLAEAYF

J: TRBJ1-3
size: .
V: TRBV19
D: .
DNA: TGTGCCAGTAGTATGACGGGTGTACCTGGAAACACCATATATTTT
CDR3: CASSMTGVPGNTIYF

J: TRBJ2-3
size: once
V: TRBV28
D: .
DNA: TGTGCCAGCAGGAAAGGGCTAGCGACCACAGATACGCAGTATTTT
CDR3: CASRKGLATTDTQYF

J: TRBJ1-3
size: .
V: TRBV7-9
D: TRBD1
DNA: TGTGCCAGCAGCAGAAGACAGGGGGCTAGAAACACCATATATTTT
CDR3: CASSRRQGARNTIYF